The following is a TCR beta chain sequence with its context. Its antigen is unknown. The data belong to a study of cytomegalovirus exposure and HLA in healthy donors. On the study more broadly: There were about 85 million unique TCRs (from HLA-typed donors) in an early data release. Study-level points and caveats: It was assumed in the presence/absence analyses that sequencing depth was roughly uniform across donors. TCR beta chains numbering approximately 150 were designated cytomegalovirus-associated. Several of the most significant clusters appeared, in a later analysis, to be linked to common viral pathogens.

The CDR3 is 11 amino acids. The germline V and J ends were trimmed by 0 bases and 8 bases, with 4 bases remaining between them. CDR1 is LGHNT, CDR2 FRNRAP, per germline. The PCR was carried out with 60 Vbeta primers and 13 Jbeta primers. Profiling relied on immunoSEQ multiplex PCR, and the TCRdb table lists in-frame clones only, not all of them. Counted here are 200,000 to 250,000 clones, about 85% occurring once; the ten biggest clones make up 1% to 1.5%. Source material: PBMCs. V is TRBV12-5 and J is TRBJ1-1; D is undetermined. This receptor was obtained from a human donor in good health. The chain's CDR3 is CASGLVREAFF. CDR3 in DNA: TGTGCTAGTGGTTTGGTCCGGGAAGCTTTCTTT.